The next 7 T cell receptor beta chains were all read from a single sample in a study of tumor-infiltrating lymphocytes in localized non-small cell lung cancer. Clones were read by immunoSEQ multiplex PCR, and TCRdb kept only the in-frame ones, dropping some. The sample shows a few thousand clones, approximately 65% of them seen only once. The sequenced sample was uninvolved lung tissue not adjacent to the tumor. These receptors originate from a human donor with non-small cell lung cancer.

This chain joins TRBV21-1 and TRBJ2-1; the D call TRBD2 from the table was never checked on the DNA. TRBV21-1 is a documented pseudogene. This CDR3 region has 12 residues. CDR3 amino acids: CAIPGKYNEQFF. Written as DNA, the CDR3 is TGTGCCATACCCGGGAAATACAATGAGCAGTTCTTC.

This clone was recorded a few times. This chain links TRBV6-1 with TRBJ1-3, with TRBD1 as a possible D gene (5 bases). V was shortened by 5 bases and J by 9 bases, with 14 bases between the two germline ends. CDR1 is MNHNS and CDR2 is SASEGT in the germline V gene. The CDR3 spans 13 residues. CDR3 in DNA: TGTGCCAGCAGTCCTACCCTTCAGGGCACCATATATTTT. Residues: CASSPTLQGTIYF.

The gene calls are TRBV19 and TRBJ2-7, with D possibly TRBD2 on 5 matching bases. The CDR3 runs 15 residues. CDR1 LNHDA and CDR2 SQIVND come from the germline V gene (reference sequence). V lost 5 bases and J 6 bases, leaving 20 bases between the germline ends. CDR3 region: CASSPTRQNGGEQYF. CDR3 DNA: TGTGCCAGTAGTCCCACACGGCAGAATGGAGGCGAGCAGTACTTC.

The chain has TRBV29-1 and TRBJ1-1; a possible D gene is TRBD1 (6 bases). This CDR3 is 13 amino acids long. Per germline, CDR1 SQVTM and CDR2 ANQGSEA. Trimming cost V 7 bases and J 4 bases, with 16 bases left between them. The CDR3 DNA is TGCAGCGCAGCCGAGGCAGGGGTCACTGAAGCTTTCTTT. Protein: CSAAEAGVTEAFF.

This clone is medium-sized within its sample. The rearrangement links TRBV19 to TRBJ1-5; possibly TRBD1 for D (5 bases). The CDR3 runs to 13 residues. V was pared by 4 bases and J by 4 bases, with 8 bases between. Germline CDR1 and CDR2: LNHDA and SQIVND (reference sequence). CDR3 in amino acids: CASSTGINQPQHF. As DNA, the CDR3 is TGTGCCAGTAGTACAGGGATAAATCAGCCCCAGCATTTT.

Points on this clone: An end of the junction does not agree with germline; a read error may underlie this. The gene calls are TRBV5-4 and TRBJ2-1; no reliable D call. In germline, CDR1 is SGHNT, CDR2 YYREEE (reference sequence). The CDR3 is 13 residues long. The CDR3: CASSQEGWDEQFF. The CDR3 DNA is TGCGCCAGCAGCCAAGAAGGGTGGGATGAGCAGTTCTTC. Using reference TRBV5-4 and TRBJ2-1 for the parts outside the CDR3, the full variable domain is ETGVTQSPTHLIKTRGQQVTLRCSSQSGHNTVSWYQQALGQGPQFIFQYYREEENGRGNFPPRFSGLQFPNYSSELNVNALELDDSALYLCASSQEGWDEQFFGPGTRLTVL.

As concerns this clone: One junction end disagrees with the germline gene, perhaps due to a read error. This sequence joins TRBV10-3 and TRBJ1-1; unclear D gene. Germline assignment: CDR1 ENHRY and CDR2 SYGVKD. The CDR3 contains 13 residues. CDR3 in amino acids: CASSIGREGEAFF. CDR3 nucleotides: TGTGCCAGCAGTATCGGAAGGGAGGGTGAAGCTTTCTTT.